The T cell receptor beta chain under discussion was sequenced for a study of blood T cell repertoires in COVID-19. V shed 3 bases and J shed 8 bases, with 11 bases lying between them. Germline assignment: CDR1 MNHNS and CDR2 SASEGT. The CDR3 extends over 13 amino acids. In assigning cohorts, the study relied on participant-reported clinical history. The study recruited exposed participants who had met a COVID-19 case within 2 weeks before entry. Per the study methods: Amplification of reference gene primers was used by the study to estimate nucleated cell counts. The method was immunoSEQ multiplex PCR; TCRdb's version includes in-frame clones alone and lacks a portion of them. Clone size and the V and J calls come from that table; the DNA yielded D and trimming. Of about 200,000 clones detected, 84% appear once; the ten largest clones hold roughly 3.2%.

The chain carries TRBV6-1 and TRBJ1-3, with no clear D. This TCR was sampled from a woman aged 25 to 39 who had been exposed to COVID-19. The material sequenced was PBMCs or T cells enriched from blood (not recorded which). This CDR3 is CASSDGQVYTIYF. The CDR3 coding sequence is TGTGCCAGCAGTGATGGGCAGGTTTACACCATATATTTT.